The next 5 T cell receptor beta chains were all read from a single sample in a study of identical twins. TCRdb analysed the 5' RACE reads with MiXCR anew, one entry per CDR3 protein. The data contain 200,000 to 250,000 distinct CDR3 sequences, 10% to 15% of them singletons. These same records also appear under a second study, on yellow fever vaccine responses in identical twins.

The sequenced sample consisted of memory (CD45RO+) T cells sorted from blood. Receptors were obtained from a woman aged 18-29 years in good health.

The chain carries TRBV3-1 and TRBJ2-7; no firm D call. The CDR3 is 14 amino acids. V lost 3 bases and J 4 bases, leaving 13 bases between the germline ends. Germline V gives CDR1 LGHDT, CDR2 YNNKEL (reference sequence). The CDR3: CASSHGVRLYEQYF. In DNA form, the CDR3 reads TGTGCCAGCAGCCATGGGGTACGGTTGTACGAGCAGTACTTC.

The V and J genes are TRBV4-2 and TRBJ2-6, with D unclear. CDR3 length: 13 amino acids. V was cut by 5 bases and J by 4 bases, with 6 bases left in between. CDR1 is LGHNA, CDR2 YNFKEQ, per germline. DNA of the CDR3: TGTGCCAGCAGCTATCAGGGGGCCAACGTCCTGACTTTC. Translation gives CASSYQGANVLTF.

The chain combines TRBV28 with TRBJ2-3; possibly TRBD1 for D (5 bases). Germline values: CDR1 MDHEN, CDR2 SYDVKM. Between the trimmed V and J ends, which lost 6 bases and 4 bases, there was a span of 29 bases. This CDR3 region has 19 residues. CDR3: CASSTQVGEWQNTADTQYF. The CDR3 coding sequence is TGTGCCAGCAGCACACAGGTTGGGGAATGGCAGAATACGGCAGATACGCAGTATTTT.

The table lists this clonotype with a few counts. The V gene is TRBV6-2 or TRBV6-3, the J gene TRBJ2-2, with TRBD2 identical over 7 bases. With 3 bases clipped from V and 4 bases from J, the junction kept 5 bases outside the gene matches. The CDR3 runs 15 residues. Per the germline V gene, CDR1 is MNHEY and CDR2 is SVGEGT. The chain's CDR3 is CASSYSPGGTGELFF. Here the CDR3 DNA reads TGTGCCAGCAGTTATTCTCCGGGGGGCACCGGGGAGCTGTTTTTT.

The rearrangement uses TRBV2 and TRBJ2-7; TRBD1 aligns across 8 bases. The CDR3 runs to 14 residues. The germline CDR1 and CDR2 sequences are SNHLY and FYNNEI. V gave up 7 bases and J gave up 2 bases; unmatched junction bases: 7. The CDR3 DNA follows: TGTGCCAGCATCCCGGACAGGGTAACCTACGAGCAGTACTTC. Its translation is CASIPDRVTYEQYF.